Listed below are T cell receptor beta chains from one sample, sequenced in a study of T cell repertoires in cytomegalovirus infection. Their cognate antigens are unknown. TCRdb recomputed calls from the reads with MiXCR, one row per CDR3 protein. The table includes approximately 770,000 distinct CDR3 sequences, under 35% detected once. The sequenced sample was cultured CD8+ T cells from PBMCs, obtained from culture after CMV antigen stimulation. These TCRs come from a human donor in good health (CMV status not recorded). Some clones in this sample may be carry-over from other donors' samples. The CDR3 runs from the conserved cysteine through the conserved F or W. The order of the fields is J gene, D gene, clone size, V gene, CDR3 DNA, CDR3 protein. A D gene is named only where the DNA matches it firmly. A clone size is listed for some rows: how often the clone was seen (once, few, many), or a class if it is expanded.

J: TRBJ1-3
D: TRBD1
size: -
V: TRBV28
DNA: TGTGCCAGCAGTTTGCTTGGGACAGGGTCCCCGAGCTCTGGAAACACCATATATTTT
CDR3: CASSLLGTGSPSSGNTIYF

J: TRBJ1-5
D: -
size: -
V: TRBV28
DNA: TGTGCCAGCAGTATCTGGGGGACCAGTCAGCCCCAGCATTTT
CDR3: CASSIWGTSQPQHF

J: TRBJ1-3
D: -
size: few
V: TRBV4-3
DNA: TGCGCCAGCAGCCAAGATCGACAGAGCTCTGGAAACACCATATATTTT
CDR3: CASSQDRQSSGNTIYF

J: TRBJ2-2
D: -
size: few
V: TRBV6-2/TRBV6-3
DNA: TGTGCCAGCAGTTACTCACTTGACACCCCGGGGGACACCGGGGAGCTGTTTTTT
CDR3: CASSYSLDTPGDTGELFF

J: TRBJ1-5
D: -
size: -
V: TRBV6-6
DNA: TGTGCCAGCAGCTCCAGTCATAGCAATCAGCCCCAGCATTTT
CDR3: CASSSSHSNQPQHF

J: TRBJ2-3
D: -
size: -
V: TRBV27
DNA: TGTGCCAGCAGTTTGATGGAGCCACTTAGCACAGATACGCAGTATTTT
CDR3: CASSLMEPLSTDTQYF

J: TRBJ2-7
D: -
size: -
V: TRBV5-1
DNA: TGCGCCAGCAGCTTCGGCTACGGGGACGAGCAGTACTTC
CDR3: CASSFGYGDEQYF

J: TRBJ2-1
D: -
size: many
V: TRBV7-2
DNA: TGTGCCAGCAGCCCCTTGGGCCAACACTACAATGAGCAGTTCTTC
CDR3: CASSPLGQHYNEQFF

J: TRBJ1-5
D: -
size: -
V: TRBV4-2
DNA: TGTGCCAGCAGCGAGGGGCGGAGGTCAGGGGAAAATCAGCCCCAGCATTTT
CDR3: CASSEGRRSGENQPQHF

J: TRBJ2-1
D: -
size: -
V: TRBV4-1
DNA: TGCGCCAGCAGCCAAGATCCGGACAATGAGCAGTTCTTC
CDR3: CASSQDPDNEQFF

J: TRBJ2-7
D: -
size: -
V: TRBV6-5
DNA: TGTGCCAGCTCTCTGGGACTCCCTGACTACGAGCAGTACTTC
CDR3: CASSLGLPDYEQYF

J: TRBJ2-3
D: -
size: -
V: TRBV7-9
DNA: TGTGCCAGCAGCTTAGGCGGGGTCCGGGATACGCAGTATTTT
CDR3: CASSLGGVRDTQYF

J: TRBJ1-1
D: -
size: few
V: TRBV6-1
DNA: TGTGCCAGCAGGCAAAGCACTTTATCAACGGTCAGGTCCGATGAAGCTTTCTTT
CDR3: CASRQSTLSTVRSDEAFF

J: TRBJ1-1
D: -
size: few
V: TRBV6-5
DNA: TGTGCCAGCAGTTACGGTCAGACAATCAACACTGAAGCTTTCTTT
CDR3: CASSYGQTINTEAFF

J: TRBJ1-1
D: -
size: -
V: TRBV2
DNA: TGTGCCAGCAGTGAAGCACGGGGGAGTGCTTTCTTT
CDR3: CASSEARGSAFF

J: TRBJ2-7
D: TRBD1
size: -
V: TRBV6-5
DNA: TGTGCCAGCAGTTACTCCGGGGGGACAGGGGCCGCCGAGCAGTACTTC
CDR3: CASSYSGGTGAAEQYF

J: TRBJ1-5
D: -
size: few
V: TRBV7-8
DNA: TGTGCCAGCAGCTTATTTAGTACAGGTCCTAATCAGCCCCAGCATTTT
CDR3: CASSLFSTGPNQPQHF

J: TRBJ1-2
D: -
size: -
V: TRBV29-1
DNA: TGCAGCGCGTATCCTGATACTAAATCCACGCTTCCGAACTATGGCTACACCTTC
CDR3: CSAYPDTKSTLPNYGYTF

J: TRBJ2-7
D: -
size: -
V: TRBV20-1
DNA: TGCAGTGCTATGGAGGGGAACGAGCAGTACTTC
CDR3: CSAMEGNEQYF

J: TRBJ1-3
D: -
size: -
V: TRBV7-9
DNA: TGTGCCAGCAGCTTATTGAGGGACATCCTCTCTGGAAACACCATATATTTT
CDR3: CASSLLRDILSGNTIYF

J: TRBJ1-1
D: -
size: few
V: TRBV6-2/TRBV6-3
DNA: TGTGCCAGCACCCCAAACAGGGAACAAGCTTTCTTT
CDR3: CASTPNREQAFF

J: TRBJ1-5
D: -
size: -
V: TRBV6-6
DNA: TGTGCCAGCAGTTACTCGGTGAATAGCAATCAGCCCCAGCATTTT
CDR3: CASSYSVNSNQPQHF

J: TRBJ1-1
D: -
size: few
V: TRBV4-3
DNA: TGCGCCAGCAGCCAACAAGATCGAAATCCCGTCAGGAGGTTTGGTTCGAACACTGAAGCTTTCTTT
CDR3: CASSQQDRNPVRRFGSNTEAFF

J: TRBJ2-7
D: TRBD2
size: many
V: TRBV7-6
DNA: TGTGCCAGCAGCCCTACTAGCGGGGGTAACTACGAGCAGTACTTC
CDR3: CASSPTSGGNYEQYF

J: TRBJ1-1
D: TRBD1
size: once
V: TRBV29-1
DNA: TGCAGCGTTGAAAAGGGGGCCGGCACTGAAGCTTTCTTT
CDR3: CSVEKGAGTEAFF

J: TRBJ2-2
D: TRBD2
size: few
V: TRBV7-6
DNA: TGTGCTAGCAGCGCCGGACTAGCGGGACCCACCGGGGAGCTGTTTTTT
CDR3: CASSAGLAGPTGELFF

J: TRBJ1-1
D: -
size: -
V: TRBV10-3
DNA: TGTGCCATCCGAGACACCCAGGGATTGGACACTGAAGCTTTCTTT
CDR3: CAIRDTQGLDTEAFF

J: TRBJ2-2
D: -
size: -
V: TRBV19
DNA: TGTGCCAGTAGTATGAGGATCACCGGGGAGCTGTTTTTT
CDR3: CASSMRITGELFF

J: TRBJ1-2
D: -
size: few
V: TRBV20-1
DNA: TGCAGTGCCGGGGTCTATGGCTACACCTTC
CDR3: CSAGVYGYTF

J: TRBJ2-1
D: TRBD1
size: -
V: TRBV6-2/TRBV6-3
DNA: TGTGCCAGCAGTCTACTGGGACAGGGTGGGGATGAGCAGTTCTTC
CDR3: CASSLLGQGGDEQFF

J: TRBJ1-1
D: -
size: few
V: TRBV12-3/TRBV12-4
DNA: TGTGCCAGCAGTTTATTCTTGCATTGGGCTTTCTTT
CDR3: CASSLFLHWAFF

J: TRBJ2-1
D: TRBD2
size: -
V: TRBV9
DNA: TGTGCCAGCAGCGTAGCGCTAGCGGGGGGGCGCAATGAGCAGTTCTTC
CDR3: CASSVALAGGRNEQFF

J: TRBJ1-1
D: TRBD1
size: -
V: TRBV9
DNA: TGTGCCAGCAGCGCGCAACAGGGGAGAGTCACTGAAGCTTTCTTT
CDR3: CASSAQQGRVTEAFF